These 3 T cell receptor beta chains share one sample of origin, sequenced in a study of patients and donors after allogeneic stem cell transplantation. TCRdb independently ran MiXCR on the RT-PCR reads; one entry per CDR3 protein. The data show 410,000 or so distinct CDR3 sequences, roughly 17% seen once. The sequenced sample consisted of blood, either unsorted or a sorted T cell fraction (not recorded which). These receptors all come from a human donor who was either an allogeneic HSCT recipient or a stem cell or donor lymphocyte infusion donor (not recorded which). It is not recorded whose cells these are; they may come from a transplant donor.

This clonotype was observed at least ten times. This CDR3 is CASSLSESYNEQFF. CDR3 coding DNA: TGTGCCAGCAGCTTGTCAGAATCCTACAATGAGCAGTTCTTC. V usage is TRBV7-9 and J usage is TRBJ2-1; D not certain. The germline V gene encodes CDR1 SEHNR and CDR2 FQNEAQ (reference sequence). CDR3 length: 14 amino acids. V lost 3 bases and J lost 1, with 7 bases in between.

A few counts support this clonotype. CDR3 DNA sequence: TGTGCCAGCAGCCAGGCAAAGCCCCCTGGGGAGCTGTTTTTT. Protein sequence: CASSQAKPPGELFF. The chain carries TRBV4-2 and TRBJ2-2; D remains unclear. The V end was cut by 3 bases, the J end by 8 bases, with 13 bases between. Germline lookup yields CDR1 LGHNA and CDR2 YNFKEQ. The CDR3 is 14 residues long.

The gene calls are TRBV19 and TRBJ1-1, with TRBD1 matching over 11 bases. The length of the CDR3 is 15 residues. Germline V gives CDR1 LNHDA, CDR2 SQIVND (reference sequence). J was trimmed by 4 bases and V by 10 bases; bases with no gene match: 11. Here the CDR3 reads CATTDRGRLGTEAFF. As DNA, the CDR3 is TGTGCCACTACGGACAGGGGGCGACTAGGCACTGAAGCTTTCTTT.